Following are 12 T cell receptor beta chains from one sample sequenced in a study of T cells expressing NK-cell markers. Reprocessing the 5' RACE reads, TCRdb reports a single entry for every CDR3 protein and omits DNA. Its listing shows some 410,000 distinct CDR3 sequences. Source material: blood T cells: a sorted CD56 or NKG2C T cell subset, CD4+ or CD8+ T cells, or bulk PBMC T cells (not recorded which). All receptors come from a woman aged 18 to 75 in good health.

V is TRBV6-2 or TRBV6-3 and J is TRBJ1-5. Germline CDR1 and CDR2: MNHEY and SVGEGT. The CDR3 consists of 14 residues. The chain's CDR3 is CASSYWSGREPQHF.

The chain is built from TRBV10-3 and TRBJ2-1. CDR3 length: 11 amino acids. Per germline, CDR1 ENHRY and CDR2 SYGVKD. The CDR3 here is CAIRSGLAQFF.

The CDR3 reads CASNGPNTDTQYF. The chain carries TRBV6-1 and TRBJ2-3; TCRdb proposes TRBD2, but this gene call is untestable without DNA. Germline-derived CDR1 and CDR2 are MNHNS and SASEGT. This CDR3 contains 13 residues.

CDR3 loop: CASSTPPGGGYTF. The rearrangement uses TRBV11-2 and TRBJ1-2; TCRdb indicates TRBD1, and absent DNA this call remains unverified. CDR1 is SGHAT and CDR2 is FQNNGV in the germline V gene. The CDR3 consists of 13 residues.

J is TRBJ1-1 and V is TRBV6-2 or TRBV6-3; TCRdb calls TRBD1, which cannot be checked without DNA. Germline loops: CDR1 MNHEY, CDR2 SVGEGT. This CDR3 is 16 amino acids long. CDR3 sequence reads: CASSFSDRGRDTEAFF.

This chain links TRBV5-1 with TRBJ1-2; TCRdb reports TRBD1, a call that lacks DNA to check it against. The CDR3 contains 14 residues. The germline gives CDR1 SGHRS, CDR2 YFSETQ. CDR3 loop: CASSSGTESYGYTF.

The chain recombines TRBV5-1 with TRBJ2-3; the TRBD1 assignment by TCRdb is unverifiable without DNA. CDR3 length equals 17 residues. In germline, CDR1 is SGHRS, CDR2 YFSETQ. The CDR3: CASSGDRGLPILDTQYF. The full variable domain, its missing parts supplied by reference TRBV5-1 and TRBJ2-3, is KAGVTQTPRYLIKTRGQQVTLSCSPISGHRSVSWYQQTPGQGLQFLFEYFSETQRNKGNFPGRFSGRQFSNSRSEMNVSTLELGDSALYLCASSGDRGLPILDTQYFGPGTRLTVL.

CDR3 in amino acids: CASSARQGGTRDTQYF. J is TRBJ2-3 and V is TRBV6-4; TCRdb reports TRBD1, a call that lacks DNA to check it against. Germline CDR1 reads MRHNA; CDR2 reads SNTAGT. The CDR3 runs to 16 residues.

This rearrangement joins TRBV5-6 to TRBJ2-2; TCRdb indicates TRBD2, and absent DNA this call remains unverified. This CDR3 spans 17 amino acids. Germline CDR1 is SGHDT and CDR2 is YYEEEE. CDR3 residues: CASSWGHLYGSPGELFF. Full variable domain (rest looked up from reference TRBV5-6 and TRBJ2-2): DAGVTQSPTHLIKTRGQQVTLRCSPKSGHDTVSWYQQALGQGPQFIFQYYEEEERQRGNFPDRFSGHQFPNYSSELNVNALLLGDSALYLCASSWGHLYGSPGELFFGEGSRLTVL.

V is TRBV25-1 and J is TRBJ1-4. Germline values: CDR1 MGHDK, CDR2 SYGVNS. The CDR3 runs 16 residues. The CDR3 reads CASPPGRRRANEKLFF.

The chain carries TRBV5-1 and TRBJ2-2; with no DNA, the TCRdb D assignment of TRBD2 cannot be verified. The CDR3 consists of 15 residues. Germline assignment: CDR1 SGHRS and CDR2 YFSETQ. The CDR3 reads CASSKRDFPTGELFF.

This chain uses TRBV18 with TRBJ1-6; TCRdb reports TRBD1, a call that lacks DNA to check it against. The germline V gene has CDR1 KGHSH and CDR2 LQKENI. There are 15 residues in the CDR3. This CDR3 is CASSPGQGDNSPLHF.